This T cell receptor (beta chain) derives from a study of T cells after yellow fever vaccination. Findings and caveats of the study: The booster response re-showed most primary clones: around 95% CD4, about 89% CD8. When the response was secondary, it was weaker but reached its peak faster, day 5 versus 15.

In making TCR cDNA, 5'RACE template switching added a universal primer site and UMIs to it. MiXCR, run by TCRdb on the 5' RACE reads, gives a single entry per CDR3 protein. The table includes 310,000 or so distinct CDR3 sequences, around 6.8% detected once. Between the trimmed V and J ends, which lost 1 base and 7 bases, there was a span of 17 bases. Germline CDR1 is LGHNA and CDR2 is YNFKEQ. The CDR3 consists of 15 residues. This clonotype was observed a handful of times. Its antigen is undetermined. The sequence was obtained from a man aged 18 to 35 who received the YFV17D yellow fever vaccine. This chain connects TRBV4-2 to TRBJ2-7; D possibly corresponds to TRBD1 (6 bases). The source was PBMCs, collected roughly 47 days after the first yellow fever vaccination. The CDR3 reads CASSQVTGAQGEQYF. The CDR3 DNA sequence: TGTGCCAGCAGCCAAGTAACCGGAGCCCAGGGGGAGCAGTACTTC.